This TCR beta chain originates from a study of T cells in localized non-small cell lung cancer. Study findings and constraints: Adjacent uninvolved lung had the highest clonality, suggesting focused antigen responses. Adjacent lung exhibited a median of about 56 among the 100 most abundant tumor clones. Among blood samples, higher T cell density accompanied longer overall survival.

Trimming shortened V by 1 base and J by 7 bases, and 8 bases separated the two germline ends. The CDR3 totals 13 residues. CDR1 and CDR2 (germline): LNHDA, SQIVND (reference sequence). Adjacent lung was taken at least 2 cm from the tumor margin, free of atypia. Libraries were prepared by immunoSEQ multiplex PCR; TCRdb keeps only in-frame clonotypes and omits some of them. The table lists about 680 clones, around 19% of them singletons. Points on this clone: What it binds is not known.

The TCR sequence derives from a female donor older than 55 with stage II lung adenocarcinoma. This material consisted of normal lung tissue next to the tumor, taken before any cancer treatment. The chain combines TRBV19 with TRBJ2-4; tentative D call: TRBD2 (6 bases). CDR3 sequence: CASSIGGGNIQYF. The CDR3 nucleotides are TGTGCCAGTAGTATAGGTGGAGGGAACATTCAGTACTTC.